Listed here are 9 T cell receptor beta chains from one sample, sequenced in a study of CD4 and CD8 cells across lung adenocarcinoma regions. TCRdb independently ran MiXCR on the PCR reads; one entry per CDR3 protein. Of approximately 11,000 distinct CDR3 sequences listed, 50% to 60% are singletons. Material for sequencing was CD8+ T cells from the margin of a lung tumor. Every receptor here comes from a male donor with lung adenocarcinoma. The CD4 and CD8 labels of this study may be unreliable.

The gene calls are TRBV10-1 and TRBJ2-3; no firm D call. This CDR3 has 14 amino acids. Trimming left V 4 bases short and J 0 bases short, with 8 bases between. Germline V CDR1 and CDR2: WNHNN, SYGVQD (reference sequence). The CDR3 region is CASSGLTSTDTQYF. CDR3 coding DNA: TGCGCCAGCAGTGGGTTAACTAGCACAGATACGCAGTATTTT.

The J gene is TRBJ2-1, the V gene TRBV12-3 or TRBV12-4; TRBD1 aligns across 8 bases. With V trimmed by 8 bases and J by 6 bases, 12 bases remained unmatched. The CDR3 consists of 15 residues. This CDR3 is CASEEAGGFSNEQFF. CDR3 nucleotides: TGTGCCAGCGAAGAGGCAGGGGGCTTTAGCAATGAGCAGTTCTTC.

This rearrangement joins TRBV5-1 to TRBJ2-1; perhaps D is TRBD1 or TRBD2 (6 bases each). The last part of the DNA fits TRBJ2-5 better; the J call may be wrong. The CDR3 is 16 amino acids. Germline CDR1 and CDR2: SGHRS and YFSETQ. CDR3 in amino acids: CASSLSPQGGGETQYF. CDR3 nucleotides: TGCGCCAGCAGCTTGTCCCCACAGGGTGGGGGGGAGACCCAGTACTTC.

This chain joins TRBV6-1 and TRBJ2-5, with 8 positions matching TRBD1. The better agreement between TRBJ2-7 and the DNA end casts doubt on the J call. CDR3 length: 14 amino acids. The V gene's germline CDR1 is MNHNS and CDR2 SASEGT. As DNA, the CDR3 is TGTGCCAGCAGTGAGGGACAGGAGGGGCTCGAGCAGTACTTC. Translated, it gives CASSEGQEGLEQYF.

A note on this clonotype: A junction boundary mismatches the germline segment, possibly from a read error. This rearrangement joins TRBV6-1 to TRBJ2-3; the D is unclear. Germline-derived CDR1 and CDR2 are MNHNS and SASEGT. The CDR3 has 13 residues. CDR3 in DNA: TGTGCCCGCAGTGCCGGTAGCACCGAGACGCTGTATTTT. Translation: CARSAGSTETLYF.

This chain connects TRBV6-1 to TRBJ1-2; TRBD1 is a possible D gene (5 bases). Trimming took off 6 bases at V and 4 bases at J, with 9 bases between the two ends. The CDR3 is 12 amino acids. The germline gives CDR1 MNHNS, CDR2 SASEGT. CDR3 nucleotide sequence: TGTGCCAGCAGCGTGGGGGTCTATGGCTACACCTTC. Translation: CASSVGVYGYTF.

The CDR3 coding sequence is TGTGCGGGCAGTGGAGAGCCAGGCACAGAGACCCAGTACTTC. This sequence encodes CAGSGEPGTETQYF. J is TRBJ2-5 and V is TRBV6-1; no clear D. This CDR3 is built from 14 residues. The germline V gene encodes CDR1 MNHNS and CDR2 SASEGT.

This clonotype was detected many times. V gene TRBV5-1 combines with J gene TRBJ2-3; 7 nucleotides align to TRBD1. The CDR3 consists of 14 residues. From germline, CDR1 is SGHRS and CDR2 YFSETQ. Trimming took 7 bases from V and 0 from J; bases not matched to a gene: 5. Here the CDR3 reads CASSNRGSTDTQYF. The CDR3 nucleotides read TGCGCCAGCTCGAACAGGGGTAGCACAGATACGCAGTATTTT.

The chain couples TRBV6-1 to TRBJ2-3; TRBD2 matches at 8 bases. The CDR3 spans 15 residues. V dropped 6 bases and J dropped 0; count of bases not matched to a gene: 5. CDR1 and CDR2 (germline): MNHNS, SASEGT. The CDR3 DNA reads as TGTGCCAGCAGCCTTCGGGGGGGAAGCACAGATACGCAGTATTTT. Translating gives CASSLRGGSTDTQYF.